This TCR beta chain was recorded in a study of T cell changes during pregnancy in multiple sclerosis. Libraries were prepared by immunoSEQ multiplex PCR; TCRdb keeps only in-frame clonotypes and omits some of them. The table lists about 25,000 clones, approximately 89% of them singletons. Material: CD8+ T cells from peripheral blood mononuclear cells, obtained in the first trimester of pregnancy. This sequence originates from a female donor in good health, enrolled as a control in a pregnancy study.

The CDR3 reads CASSDGHSSTGELFF. Written as DNA, the CDR3 is TGTGCCAGCAGTGACGGACACTCCTCCACCGGGGAGCTGTTTTTT. The chain joins TRBV6-1 to TRBJ2-2, with D possibly matching TRBD1 (5 bases). The CDR3 loop spans 15 amino acids. In germline, CDR1 is MNHNS, CDR2 SASEGT. The germline V and J ends were trimmed by 3 bases and 4 bases, with 12 bases remaining between them.